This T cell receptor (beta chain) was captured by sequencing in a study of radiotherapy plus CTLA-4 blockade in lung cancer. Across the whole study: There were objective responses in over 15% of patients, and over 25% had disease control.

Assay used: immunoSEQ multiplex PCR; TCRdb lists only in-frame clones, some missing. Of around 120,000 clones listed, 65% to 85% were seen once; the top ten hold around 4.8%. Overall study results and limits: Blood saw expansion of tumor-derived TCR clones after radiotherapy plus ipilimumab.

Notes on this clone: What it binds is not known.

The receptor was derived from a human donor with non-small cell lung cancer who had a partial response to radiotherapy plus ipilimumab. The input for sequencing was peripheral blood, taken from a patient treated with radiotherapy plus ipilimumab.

The CDR3 DNA reads as TGTGCCTCCGTTTATGACCCACAGGGGGCGAACTATGGCTACACCTTC. Translation: CASVYDPQGANYGYTF. V gene TRBV30 combines with J gene TRBJ1-2; 9 nucleotides align to TRBD1. The trim removed 7 bases at V and 2 bases at J, leaving 14 bases unmatched. This CDR3 region has 16 residues. Germline loops: CDR1 GTSNPN, CDR2 SVGIG (reference sequence).